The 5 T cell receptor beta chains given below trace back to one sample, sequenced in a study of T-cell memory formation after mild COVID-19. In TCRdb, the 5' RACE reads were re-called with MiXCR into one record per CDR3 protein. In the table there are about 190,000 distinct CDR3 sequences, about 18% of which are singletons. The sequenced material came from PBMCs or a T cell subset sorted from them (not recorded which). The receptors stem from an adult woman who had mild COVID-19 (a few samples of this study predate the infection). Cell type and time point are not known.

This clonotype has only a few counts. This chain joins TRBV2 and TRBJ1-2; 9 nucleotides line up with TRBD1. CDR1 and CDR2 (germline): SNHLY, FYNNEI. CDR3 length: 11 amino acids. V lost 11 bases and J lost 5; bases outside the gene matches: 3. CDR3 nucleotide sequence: TGTGCCGAACAGGGGGCATATGGCTACACCTTC. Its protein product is CAEQGAYGYTF.

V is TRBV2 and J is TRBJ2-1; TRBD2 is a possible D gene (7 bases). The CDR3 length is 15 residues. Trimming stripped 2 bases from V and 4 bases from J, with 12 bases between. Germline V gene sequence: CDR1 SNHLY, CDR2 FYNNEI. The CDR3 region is CASSETGRGYNEQFF. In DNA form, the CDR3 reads TGTGCCAGCAGTGAAACAGGGAGGGGTTACAATGAGCAGTTCTTC. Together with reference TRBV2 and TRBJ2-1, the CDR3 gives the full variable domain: EPEVTQTPSHQVTQMGQEVILRCVPISNHLYFYWYRQILGQKVEFLVSFYNNEISEKSEIFDDQFSVERPDGSNFTLKIRSTKLEDSAMYFCASSETGRGYNEQFFGPGTRLTVL.

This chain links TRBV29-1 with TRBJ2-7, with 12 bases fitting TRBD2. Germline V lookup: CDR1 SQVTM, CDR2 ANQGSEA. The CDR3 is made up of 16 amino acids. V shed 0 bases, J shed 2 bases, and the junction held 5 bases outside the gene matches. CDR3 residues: CSVEEGASGRAYEQYF. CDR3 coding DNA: TGCAGCGTTGAAGAGGGGGCTAGCGGGAGGGCCTACGAGCAGTACTTC.

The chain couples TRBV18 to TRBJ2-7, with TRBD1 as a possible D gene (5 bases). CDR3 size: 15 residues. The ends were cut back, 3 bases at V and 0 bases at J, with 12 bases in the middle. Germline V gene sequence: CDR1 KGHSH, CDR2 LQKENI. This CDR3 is CASSPTTVSSYEQYF. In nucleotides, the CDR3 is TGTGCCAGCTCACCCACGACAGTTAGCTCCTACGAGCAGTACTTC. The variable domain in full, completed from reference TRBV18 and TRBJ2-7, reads NAGVMQNPRHLVRRRGQEARLRCSPMKGHSHVYWYRQLPEEGLKFMVYLQKENIIDESGMPKERFSAEFPKEGPSILRIQQVVRGDSAAYFCASSPTTVSSYEQYFGPGTRLTVT.

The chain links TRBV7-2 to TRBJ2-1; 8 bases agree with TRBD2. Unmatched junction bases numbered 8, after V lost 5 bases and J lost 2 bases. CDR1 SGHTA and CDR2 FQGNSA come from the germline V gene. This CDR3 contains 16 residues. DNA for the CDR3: TGTGCCAGCAGCCCCCAGGGGCGGGGGGCCTACAATGAGCAGTTCTTC. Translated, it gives CASSPQGRGAYNEQFF.